This T cell receptor beta chain was identified in a study of T-cell memory formation after mild COVID-19. Study summary: Each donor largely had its own TCR clusters. Study results and caveats: Memory cells collected pre-infection included some clones that later responded, suggesting cross-reactive memory joined.

5'RACE primed at constant segments yielded TCR alpha and TCR beta cDNA libraries bearing sample barcodes and UMIs. TCRdb re-analysed the 5' RACE reads in MiXCR, keeping a single row per CDR3 protein. Altogether more than 7,000 distinct CDR3 sequences are present, approximately 31% being singletons, with the ten largest covering around 50%. This CDR3 has 17 residues. Looked up from germline, CDR1 is SEHNR and CDR2 is FQNEAQ (reference sequence). The V segment lost 5 bases and the J segment 2 bases; nucleotides outside the gene matches: 10. Remarks on this clonotype: As yet, its antigen is unknown.

This clonotype originated in an adult woman who had mild COVID-19 (a few samples of this study predate the infection). Cell type and time point are not known. V gene TRBV7-9 combines with J gene TRBJ1-1; 11 nucleotides line up with TRBD1. What was sequenced was PBMCs or a T cell subset sorted from them (not recorded which). The CDR3: CASSPPFGQGANTEAFF. The CDR3 DNA reads as TGTGCCAGCAGCCCACCCTTTGGACAGGGGGCCAACACTGAAGCTTTCTTT.